This record covers a single TCR beta chain. The J segment lost 1 base and the V segment lost 2 bases, leaving 4 bases of the junction unmatched. CDR3 length equals 15 residues. CDR1 LGHNA and CDR2 YNFKEQ come from the germline V gene. This entry belongs to a study of blood T cell repertoires in COVID-19. On the study more broadly: The study drew acute and convalescent COVID-19 samples from the United States, Italy and Spain.

Libraries were prepared by immunoSEQ multiplex PCR; TCRdb keeps only in-frame clonotypes and omits some of them. The table records tens of thousands of clones, roughly 80% of them present only once. Patients in Seattle were enrolled during active infection, then followed longitudinally. The sequenced sample was peripheral blood. This TCR came from a man aged 55 to 70 with COVID-19, enrolled during active disease. The V and J genes are TRBV4-2 and TRBJ2-5; TRBD2 agrees at 7 bases. The CDR3 DNA reads TGTGCCAGCAGCCAATCAAGACTAGCCCAAGAGACCCAGTACTTC. It yields the protein CASSQSRLAQETQYF.